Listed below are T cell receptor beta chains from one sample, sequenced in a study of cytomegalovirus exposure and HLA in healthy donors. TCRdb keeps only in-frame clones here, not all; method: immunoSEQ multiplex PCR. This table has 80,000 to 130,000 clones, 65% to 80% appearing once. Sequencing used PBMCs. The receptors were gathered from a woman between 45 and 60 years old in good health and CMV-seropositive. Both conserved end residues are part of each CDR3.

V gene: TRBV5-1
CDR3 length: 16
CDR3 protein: CASSEPSGSLGNEQFF

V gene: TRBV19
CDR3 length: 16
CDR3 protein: CASSLNSGSPTDTQYF

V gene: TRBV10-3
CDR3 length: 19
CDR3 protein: CAISAGQGSAGGPSDTQYF

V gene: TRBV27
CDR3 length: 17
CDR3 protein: CASKSGGGAPPYNEQFF

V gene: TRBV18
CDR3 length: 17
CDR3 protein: CASSPDRGFAFNQPQHF

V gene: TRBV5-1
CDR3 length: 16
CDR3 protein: CASSLGRGGGNTEAFF

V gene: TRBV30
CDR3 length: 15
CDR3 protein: CAWSLGGATNEKLFF

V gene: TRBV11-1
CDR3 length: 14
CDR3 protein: CASSFSSRGNEQFF

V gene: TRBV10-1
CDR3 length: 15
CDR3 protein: CASSESGPPPRPQHF

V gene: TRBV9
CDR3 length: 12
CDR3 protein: CASSVAGPEQFF

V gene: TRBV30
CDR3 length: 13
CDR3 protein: CAWSVWRNQPQHF

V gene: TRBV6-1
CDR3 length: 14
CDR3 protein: CASSEGGGSLGYTF

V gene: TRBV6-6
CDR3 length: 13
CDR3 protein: CASSPIGGTEAFF

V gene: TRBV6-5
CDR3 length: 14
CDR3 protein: CASKNTGPGNTIYF

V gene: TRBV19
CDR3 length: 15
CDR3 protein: CASSMSRQGMSGYTF

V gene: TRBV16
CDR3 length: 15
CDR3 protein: CASSPPGGLTDTQYF

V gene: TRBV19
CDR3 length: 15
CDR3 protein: CASSLLEQGGVGAFF

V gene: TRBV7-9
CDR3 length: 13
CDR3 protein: CASSWTGGTEAFF

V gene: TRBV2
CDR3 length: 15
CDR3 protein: CASSARTGSNQPQHF

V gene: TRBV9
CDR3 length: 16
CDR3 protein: CASSVGPVDSGNTIYF

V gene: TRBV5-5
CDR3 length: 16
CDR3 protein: CASSHSGAYSNQPQHF

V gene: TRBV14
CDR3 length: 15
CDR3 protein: CASSLSLGRTDTQYF

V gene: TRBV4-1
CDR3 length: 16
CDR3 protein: CASSQGPGRSNTEAFF

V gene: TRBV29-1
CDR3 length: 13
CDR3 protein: CSVASQKATEAFF

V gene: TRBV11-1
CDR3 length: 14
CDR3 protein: CASSWGTSGETQYF

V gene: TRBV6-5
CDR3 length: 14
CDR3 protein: CASSSVTGREKLFF

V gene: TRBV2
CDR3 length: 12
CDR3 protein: CASIRGQNEQFF

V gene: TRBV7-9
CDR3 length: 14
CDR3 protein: CASSPGNYNSPLHF

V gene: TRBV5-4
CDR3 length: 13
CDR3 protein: CASSLTGGEAQYF

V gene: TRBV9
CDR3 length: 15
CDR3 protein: CASSASGSSYNEQFF

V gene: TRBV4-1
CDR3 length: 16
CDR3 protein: CASSQSRDRAAYEQYF

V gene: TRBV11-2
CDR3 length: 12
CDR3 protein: CASSSLYTEAFF

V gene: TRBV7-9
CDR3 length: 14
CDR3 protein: CASSLEGEGTEAFF

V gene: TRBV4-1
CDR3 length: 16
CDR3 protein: CASSHATRGLTGELFF

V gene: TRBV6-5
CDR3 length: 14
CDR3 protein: CASSPTGANYGYTF

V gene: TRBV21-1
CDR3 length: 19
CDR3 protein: CASSKEGGDFKYMGSPLHF

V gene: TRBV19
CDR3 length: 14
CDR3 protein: CASSSGGFNTEAFF

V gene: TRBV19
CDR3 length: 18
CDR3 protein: CASISTRWDKPYTGELFF

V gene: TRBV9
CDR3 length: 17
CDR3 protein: CASTPLGGGSSYNEQFF

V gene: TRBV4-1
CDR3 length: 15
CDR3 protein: CASSRGRSNTGELFF

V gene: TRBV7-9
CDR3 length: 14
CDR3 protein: CASHAGSSYNEQFF

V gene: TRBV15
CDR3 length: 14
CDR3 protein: CATSRGREREKLFF